This is a list of T cell receptor beta chains from one sample in a study of blood T cell repertoires in COVID-19. The table came from immunoSEQ multiplex PCR; TCRdb's copy has only in-frame clones and leaves some out. Of roughly 250,000 clones listed, under 90% are singletons. The sequencing input was peripheral blood. The receptor set was obtained from a woman aged 55-70 years with active or convalescent COVID-19. CDR3s include the opening cysteine and the closing phenylalanine or tryptophan. The order of the fields is V gene, D gene, J gene, clone size, CDR3 protein, CDR3 DNA. D genes are given only for firm matches. Only some rows state a clone size, as once, few, many or a class for expanded clones.

>TRBV27|TRBD1|TRBJ1-1|-
CASGTVNTEAFF
TGTGCCAGCGGGACAGTGAACACTGAAGCTTTCTTT
>TRBV3-1/TRBV3-2|TRBD1|TRBJ2-1|-
CASSHVRGHNEQFF
TGTGCCAGCAGCCATGTCAGGGGGCACAATGAGCAGTTCTTC
>TRBV28|TRBD2|TRBJ2-3|-
CASSSISGGAADTQYF
TGTGCCAGCAGTTCCATTAGCGGGGGGGCCGCAGATACGCAGTATTTT
>TRBV5-4|-|TRBJ1-1|-
CASSPGGLTNTEAFF
TGTGCCAGCAGCCCCGGCGGGCTTACGAACACTGAAGCTTTCTTT
>TRBV19|-|TRBJ1-4|-
CASSPGRGTEKLFF
TGTGCCAGTAGTCCCGGCCGGGGGACTGAAAAACTGTTTTTT
>TRBV19|TRBD2|TRBJ2-1|-
CASSIVSLAGGPGSNEQFF
TGTGCCAGTAGTATAGTAAGCCTAGCGGGGGGGCCGGGCTCAAATGAGCAGTTCTTC
>TRBV14|TRBD1|TRBJ1-6|many
CASSQGQVNSPLHF
TGTGCCAGCAGCCAGGGACAGGTTAATTCACCCCTCCACTTT
>TRBV13|-|TRBJ2-6|-
CASSSIDRLLGSGANVLTF
TGTGCCAGCAGCTCCATCGACAGGCTGCTGGGCTCTGGGGCCAACGTCCTGACTTTC
>TRBV18|TRBD1|TRBJ2-6|-
CASSNRGSGANVLTF
TGTGCCAGCTCAAACAGGGGCTCTGGGGCCAACGTCCTGACTTTC
>TRBV4-3|-|TRBJ1-5|-
CASSQDGVGGGQPQHF
TGCGCCAGCAGCCAGGATGGGGTAGGGGGGGGACAGCCCCAGCATTTT
>TRBV3-1/TRBV3-2|TRBD2|TRBJ2-3|-
CASSLGTSGGNRYF
TGTGCCAGCAGCCTAGGGACTAGCGGGGGAAATCGGTATTTT
>TRBV3-1/TRBV3-2|-|TRBJ2-1|-
CASSHQLGASSQFF
TGTGCCAGCAGCCATCAATTAGGGGCCTCCTCCCAGTTCTTC
>TRBV4-2|TRBD1|TRBJ1-2|-
CASSQARQGFLIKGYTF
TGTGCCAGCAGCCAAGCAAGACAGGGGTTTCTGATTAAGGGCTACACCTTC
>TRBV29-1|-|TRBJ1-5|-
CSVRGDDQPQHF
TGCAGCGTTCGCGGCGACGATCAGCCCCAGCATTTT
>TRBV9|-|TRBJ2-3|few
CASSYSLASDTQYF
TGTGCCAGCAGCTACTCACTAGCATCAGATACGCAGTATTTT